This record looks at one T cell receptor (beta chain) sequence and its context. Deletions cut 7 bases from V and 0 bases from J, with 12 bases between. Germline V gene data show CDR1 as MNHEY and CDR2 as SVGAGI. This CDR3 region has 15 residues. These data are taken from a study of blood T cell repertoires in COVID-19. The overall study: Samples of COVID-19 (acute and convalescent) were obtained from the United States, Italy and Spain. T cells, B-cell-depleted T cells, or PBMCs provided the cDNA or gDNA that served as material.

Per the original methods: The assay estimated nucleated cells by amplifying reference gene primers. Generated by immunoSEQ multiplex PCR, the TCRdb table keeps only in-frame clones and is missing some. V and J calls and clone size are given by that table; D and trimming were obtained from the DNA. The sample holds approximately 230,000 clones, about four fifths seen once. Sequencing was performed on peripheral blood. The J gene is TRBJ1-4, the V gene TRBV6-5, with no clear D. The receptor was isolated from a man of 80 years or more with acute or convalescent COVID-19. CDR3 in amino acids: CASKSLGTTNEKLFF. CDR3 in DNA: TGTGCCAGCAAAAGTCTCGGGACAACTAATGAAAAACTGTTTTTT.